This TCR beta chain was captured in a study of T cells in Graves' hyperthyroidism and ophthalmopathy. Study background: At the time of initial diagnosis and before any treatment, peripheral blood was collected.

This clonotype was detected ten times or more. When ophthalmopathy did not progress within 18 months, Graves' hyperthyroidism was considered stable. Each 10 ml fresh peripheral blood draw supplied the PBMCs. RNA transcripts were the template for amplifying TCR beta CDR3 regions. With the HTBI primer set, the TCR CDR3 went through a first round of RT-PCR. A single record per CDR3 protein comes from TCRdb applying MiXCR to the multiplex PCR reads. The sample carries under 350,000 distinct CDR3 sequences, around 15% recorded once. The source material was blood. This receptor was identified in a woman aged 35 to 49 with Graves' hyperthyroidism.

The CDR3 region has the DNA TGTGCCAGCAGTTTATGGCGGACAGGGGGAGAGCAGTACTTC. Translating it yields CASSLWRTGGEQYF. J is TRBJ2-7 and V is TRBV28, with 10 positions matching TRBD1. The CDR3 totals 14 residues. V dropped 0 bases and J dropped 7; count of bases not matched to a gene: 3. From germline, CDR1 is MDHEN and CDR2 SYDVKM.